This T cell receptor (beta chain) was sequenced for a study of blood T cell repertoires in COVID-19. Study as a whole: There were acute and convalescent COVID-19 samples, and they came from the United States, Italy and Spain. The cDNA or gDNA used as material had been derived from T cells, B-cell-depleted T cells, or PBMCs.

In the authors' workflow: Estimation of nucleated cell counts relied on the amplification of reference gene primers. Sequencing used immunoSEQ multiplex PCR; TCRdb keeps in-frame clones, though not all of them. Clone size and V and J calls were adopted from that table, with D and trimming inferred from the DNA. The sample comprises about 240,000 clones, about 85% of which are singletons, and around 2% rests with the top ten. Germline CDR1 and CDR2: MNHNS and SASEGT. Trimming cost V 2 bases and J 7 bases, with 11 bases left between them. CDR3 length: 13 residues. The sample was peripheral blood. The chain recombines TRBV6-1 with TRBJ1-1, with D hard to call. The sequence came from a man in his thirties or forties who had recovered from COVID-19. The CDR3: CASSESRLLEAFF. Here the CDR3 DNA reads TGTGCCAGCAGTGAAAGCCGACTCCTTGAAGCTTTCTTT.